The T cell receptor (beta chain) under discussion was sequenced for a study of control samples from healthy donors and cancer patients (dated by TCRdb to 2020 to 2021). Concerning this clone: The specificity of this receptor is unknown. Nothing much larger sits one base from this clone, and base qualities are not available.

Libraries came from the immunoSEQ multiplex PCR assay. This is the immuneACCESS table as TCRdb keeps it, with only in-frame sequences that have V and J called. A part of the clones is gone; compared with another copy, unresolved V genes explain less than half, and the rest is unexplained. In all, the sample holds 150,000 or so clones, and 92% of those were seen once. Jointly, the top ten make up about 0.64% of the sample. CDR1 and CDR2, per the germline V gene, are LGHNA and YSLEER. The CDR3 contains 13 residues, cysteine and phenylalanine counted. Of the read, only the CDR3 DNA is kept; its 39 bases are in frame from base 1. At the junction V is shortened by 3 bases and J by 8 bases, with 13 bases in between.

Rearrangement joined TRBV4-3 to TRBJ1-1; the D gene identity is not certain. The sample was blood. The receptor comes from a woman in her thirties in good health. The nucleotides are TGCGCCAGCAGCCAGAAACTCGGCACCGAAGCTTTCTTT. Its amino acids are CASSQKLGTEAFF.